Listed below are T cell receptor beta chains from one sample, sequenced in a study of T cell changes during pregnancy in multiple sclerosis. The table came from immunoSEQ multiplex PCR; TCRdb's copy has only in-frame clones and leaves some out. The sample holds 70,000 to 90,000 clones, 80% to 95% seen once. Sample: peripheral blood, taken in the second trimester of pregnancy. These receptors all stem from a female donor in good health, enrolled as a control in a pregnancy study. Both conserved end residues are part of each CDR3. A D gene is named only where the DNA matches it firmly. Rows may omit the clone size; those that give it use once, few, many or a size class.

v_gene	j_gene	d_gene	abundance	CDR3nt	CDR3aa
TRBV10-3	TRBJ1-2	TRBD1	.	TGTGCCATCACCCGTCCCGGGACAGGAAATGATGGCTACACCTTC	CAITRPGTGNDGYTF
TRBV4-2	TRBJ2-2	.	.	TGTGCCAGCAGCCAAGCCCCGGGACACACGAACACCGGGGAGCTGTTTTTT	CASSQAPGHTNTGELFF
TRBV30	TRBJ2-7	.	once	TGTGCCTGGAGTGTACCCACAGGAGGGGCCCCCCGGGAGCAGTACTTC	CAWSVPTGGAPREQYF
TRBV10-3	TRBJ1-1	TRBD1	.	TGTGCCATCAGTGAGTCGGCACAGGGGGGCACTGAAGCTTTCTTT	CAISESAQGGTEAFF
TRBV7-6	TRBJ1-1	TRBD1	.	TGTGCCAGCAGCCCTGGGACAGGGGGGATGAACACTGAAGCTTTCTTT	CASSPGTGGMNTEAFF
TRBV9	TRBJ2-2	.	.	TGTGCCAGCAGCGTAGCTACTAGCAGCCACACCGGGGAGCTGTTTTTT	CASSVATSSHTGELFF
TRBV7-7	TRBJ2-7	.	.	TGTGCCAGCAGCCTCCTCGATCGGAGCTACGAGCAGTACTTC	CASSLLDRSYEQYF
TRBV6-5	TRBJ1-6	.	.	TGTGCCAGCAGCCCCGGACAGTGGGTGTCACCCCTCCACTTT	CASSPGQWVSPLHF
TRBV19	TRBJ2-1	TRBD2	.	TGTGCCAGTAGTCTGCAAACTAGCGGGGGTGAGGATGAGCAGTTCTTC	CASSLQTSGGEDEQFF
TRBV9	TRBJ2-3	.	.	TGTGCCAGCAGCGACATAATTGAGCGGGGCACAGATACGCAGTATTTT	CASSDIIERGTDTQYF
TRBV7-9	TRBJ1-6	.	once	TGTGCCAGCAGCTTAAGAGAGGCCAGGGGTTATTCACCCCTCCACTTT	CASSLREARGYSPLHF
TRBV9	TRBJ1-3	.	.	TGTGCCAGCAGCGCCCCAGGGTCCTCTGGAAACACCATATATTTT	CASSAPGSSGNTIYF
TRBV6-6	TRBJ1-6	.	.	TGTGCCAGCAGTTACTTCCCCGGGGAGGGCAATTCACCCCTCCACTTT	CASSYFPGEGNSPLHF
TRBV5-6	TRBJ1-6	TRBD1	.	TGTGCCAGCAGCCACGGACAGGGCGGTTTTAATTCACCCCTCCACTTT	CASSHGQGGFNSPLHF
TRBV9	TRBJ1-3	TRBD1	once	TGTGCCAGCAGCCTAGAGACAGGGGGAGGAAACACCATATATTTT	CASSLETGGGNTIYF
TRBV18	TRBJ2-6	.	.	TGTGCCAGCTCACCATCTGGGGCTACCGGGGCCAACGTCCTGACTTTC	CASSPSGATGANVLTF
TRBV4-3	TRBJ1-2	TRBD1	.	TGCGCCAGCAGCCGATCAGGGGGTAACTATGGCTACACCTTC	CASSRSGGNYGYTF
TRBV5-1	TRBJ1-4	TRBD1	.	TGCGCCAGCAGCGAGGAGGACAGGGGGAGGGAAAAACTGTTTTTT	CASSEEDRGREKLFF
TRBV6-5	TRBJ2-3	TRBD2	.	TGTGCCAGCAGTTTACTAGCGGGGGAGCTCACAGATACGCAGTATTTT	CASSLLAGELTDTQYF
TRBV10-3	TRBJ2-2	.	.	TGTGCCATCAAACCAGACACCGGGGAGCTGTTTTTT	CAIKPDTGELFF
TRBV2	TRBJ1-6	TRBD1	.	TGTGCCAGCAGGAAGACAGGGGCTACCAATAATTCACCCCTCCACTTT	CASRKTGATNNSPLHF
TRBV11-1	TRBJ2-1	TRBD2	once	TGTGCCAGCAGCTTAGTACTAGCGGGCAATGAGCAGTTCTTC	CASSLVLAGNEQFF
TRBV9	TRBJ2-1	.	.	TGTGCCAGCAGCGGAGGTGTTGCAAACTACAATGAGCAGTTCTTC	CASSGGVANYNEQFF
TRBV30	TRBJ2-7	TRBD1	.	TGTGCCTCCTCTCCAGGGGGCTCCTACGAGCAGTACTTC	CASSPGGSYEQYF
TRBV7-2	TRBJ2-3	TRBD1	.	TGTGCCAGCAGCTTGCAGGGGGTGCCAGATACGCAGTATTTT	CASSLQGVPDTQYF
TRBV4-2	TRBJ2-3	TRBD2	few	TGTGCCAGCAGCAGGGAGGGGACTAGCGGGGGTACAGATACGCAGTATTTT	CASSREGTSGGTDTQYF
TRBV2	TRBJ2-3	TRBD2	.	TGTGCCAGCAGACTCCTGGGGACTAGCGGACCCACAGATACGCAGTATTTT	CASRLLGTSGPTDTQYF
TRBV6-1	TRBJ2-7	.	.	TGTGCCAGCAGTGCCTTTGACAGCTCCTACGAGCAGTACTTC	CASSAFDSSYEQYF
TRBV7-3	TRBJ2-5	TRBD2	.	TGTGCCAGCAGCTTTGGGAGCGGGGCAGAGACCCAGTACTTC	CASSFGSGAETQYF
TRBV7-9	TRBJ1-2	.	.	TGTGCCAGCAGCGTGCAGGGCTATGGCTACACCTTC	CASSVQGYGYTF
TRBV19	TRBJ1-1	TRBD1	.	TGTGCCAGTAGTTTGACAGGGTCGAACACTGAAGCTTTCTTT	CASSLTGSNTEAFF
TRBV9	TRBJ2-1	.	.	TGTGCCAGCAGCACCCTTGAGGGGGGAGGGGGTGAGCAGTTCTTC	CASSTLEGGGGEQFF
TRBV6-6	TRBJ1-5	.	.	TGTGCCGGGGCAGGGAGGGATCAGCCCCAGCATTTT	CAGAGRDQPQHF
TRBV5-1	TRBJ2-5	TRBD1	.	TGCGCCAGCAGCCCCCCTTTTGGGACAGTCGGAGAGACCCAGTACTTC	CASSPPFGTVGETQYF
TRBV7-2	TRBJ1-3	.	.	TGTGCCAGCAGCTTTGTCCAGGGAAGGACAGACACCATATATTTT	CASSFVQGRTDTIYF
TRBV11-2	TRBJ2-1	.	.	TGTGCCAGCAGCCCGACAGGACGTGGCAATGAGCAGTTCTTC	CASSPTGRGNEQFF
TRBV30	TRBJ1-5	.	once	TGTGCCTGGAATCGGGGCGGGCCGGGGGGCAATCAGCCCCAGCATTTT	CAWNRGGPGGNQPQHF
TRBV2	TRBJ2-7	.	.	TGTGCCAGCAGTGTGCTGACAGTGGGCAACGAGCAGTACTTC	CASSVLTVGNEQYF
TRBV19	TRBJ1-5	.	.	TGTGCCAGTGACAGCATCAAGGGAAGCAATCAGCCCCAGCATTTT	CASDSIKGSNQPQHF
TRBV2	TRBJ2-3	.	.	TGTGCCAGCCGAGCCAGGGCGTTCACAGATACGCAGTATTTT	CASRARAFTDTQYF
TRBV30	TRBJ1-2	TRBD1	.	TGTGCCTGGAGGGGGACAGGGGCCGGCTACACCTTC	CAWRGTGAGYTF
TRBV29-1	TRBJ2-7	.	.	TGCAGCGTTCTAAGTCCTTCCTACGAGCAGTACTTC	CSVLSPSYEQYF
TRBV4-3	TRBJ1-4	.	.	TGCGCCAGCAGCCAAGATCCGGCAACTAATGAAAAACTGTTTTTT	CASSQDPATNEKLFF
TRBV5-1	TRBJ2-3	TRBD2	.	TGCGCCAGCAGCTTTACTTCGGGGACTAGCGGGGGGGGTACAGATACGCAGTATTTT	CASSFTSGTSGGGTDTQYF
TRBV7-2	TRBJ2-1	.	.	TGTGCCAGCAGCTTACAGAACTCCTACAATGAGCAGTTCTTC	CASSLQNSYNEQFF
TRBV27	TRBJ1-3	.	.	TGTGCCAGCAGTCGGACAGCTCAGAACTCTGGAAACACCATATATTTT	CASSRTAQNSGNTIYF
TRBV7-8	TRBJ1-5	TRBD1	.	TGTGCCAGCAGCCCAGGACAGGGGGTCAATCAGCCCCAGCATTTT	CASSPGQGVNQPQHF
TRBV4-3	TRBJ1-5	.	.	TGCGCCAGCAGCCCCACTCTGGCAGGGGATTTTTATAGCAATCAGCCCCAGCATTTT	CASSPTLAGDFYSNQPQHF
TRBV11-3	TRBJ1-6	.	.	TGTGCCAGCACCGCGGTAGTAAATTCACCCCTCCACTTT	CASTAVVNSPLHF
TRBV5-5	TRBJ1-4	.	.	TGTGCCAGCAGCTCTCTATTGGGCAATGAAAAACTGTTTTTT	CASSSLLGNEKLFF
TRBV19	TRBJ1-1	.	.	TGTGCCAGTTCGGCCTCCCCCAGGGTAAACACTGAAGCTTTCTTT	CASSASPRVNTEAFF
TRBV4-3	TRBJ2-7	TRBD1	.	TGCGCCAGCAGCCAAGGAACGGGACAGAGCTCCTACGAGCAGTACTTC	CASSQGTGQSSYEQYF
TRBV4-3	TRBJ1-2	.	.	TGCGCCAGCAGCCAAGACCCGGGGAACCCCTATGGCTACACCTTC	CASSQDPGNPYGYTF